This T cell receptor beta chain was recovered during a study of blood T cell repertoires in COVID-19. The germline V and J ends were trimmed by 6 bases and 0 bases, with 15 bases remaining between them. Germline-derived CDR1 and CDR2 are SNHLY and FYNNEI. This CDR3 has 15 residues. The method was immunoSEQ multiplex PCR; TCRdb's version includes in-frame clones alone and lacks a portion of them. This sample yields tens of thousands of clones, of which 88% are seen a single time; about 1.5% belongs to the top ten. This clonotype was obtained from a human donor in a cohort sampled during active COVID-19. The rearrangement joins TRBV2 to TRBJ2-7; D unresolved. Material: peripheral blood. The CDR3 sequence is CASSPTLGSSYEQYF. In DNA form, the CDR3 reads TGTGCCAGCAGCCCGACGCTAGGAAGCTCCTACGAGCAGTACTTC.